One T cell receptor (beta chain) is described in this entry. This sample is part of a study of immune evolution from preneoplasia to lung adenocarcinoma. The V and J ends lost 6 bases and 2 bases respectively, with 17 bases between them. The CDR3 length is 15 residues. Germline V gene sequence: CDR1 MDHEN, CDR2 SYDVKM. Data came from immunoSEQ multiplex PCR; TCRdb stores just in-frame clones and leaves some out. The sample lists 4,500 to 7,000 clones; roughly two thirds were seen once. The clonotype originates from an older person with lung adenocarcinoma. The chain joins TRBV28 to TRBJ2-7, with D hard to call. Material for sequencing was FFPE adjacent normal lung tissue. CDR3 protein: CASSPPGNLPYEQYF. In nucleotides, the CDR3 is TGTGCCAGCAGCCCTCCCGGCAATCTACCCTACGAGCAGTACTTC.